Each of the 21 T cell receptor beta chains below was sequenced from the same sample in a study. TCRdb re-derived calls from the RT-PCR reads in MiXCR, one entry per CDR3 protein. The table includes about 700,000 distinct CDR3 sequences, 14% detected once. The sample was memory CD4+ T cells from blood. The receptors stem from a female donor in good health, serving as a healthy control.

This clonotype was seen repeatedly, ten times or more. The chain joins TRBV9 to TRBJ2-1, with 7 positions matching TRBD2. V shed 0 bases and J 9 bases; nucleotides not matched to a gene: 12. CDR3 length equals 16 residues. Germline loops: CDR1 SGDLS, CDR2 YYNGEE. The CDR3 bases are TGTGCCAGCAGCGTAGTTGGGGGAGGGCTGGGGGGTGAGCAGTTCTTC. As protein: CASSVVGGGLGGEQFF.

This clonotype has a handful of counts. The chain recombines TRBV6-2 or TRBV6-3 with TRBJ2-4; D unresolved. The CDR3 has 12 residues. Germline V gene lookup returns CDR1 MNHEY and CDR2 SVGEGT. Deletions cut 5 bases from V and 7 bases from J, with 9 bases between. The CDR3, as DNA: TGTGCCAGCAGTCCGGTTGGGAACATTCAGTACTTC. Amino acid sequence: CASSPVGNIQYF.

J is TRBJ1-3 and V is TRBV5-1; a possible D gene is TRBD1 (6 bases). V was shortened by 1 base and J by 7 bases, with 15 bases between the two germline ends. The CDR3 loop spans 15 amino acids. Germline V gene sequence: CDR1 SGHRS, CDR2 YFSETQ. CDR3 sequence: CASSLLGHGYNTIYF. The CDR3 bases are TGCGCCAGCAGCTTGTTGGGACATGGATACAACACCATATATTTT.

This clonotype has only a few counts. The genes are TRBV24-1 and TRBJ2-1; no clear D. The germline V and J ends were trimmed by 1 base and 6 bases, with 18 bases remaining between them. CDR3 length: 17 residues. Germline-derived CDR1 and CDR2 are KGHDR and SFDVKD. The CDR3 protein is CATSDLPGSRGVNEQFF. The CDR3 nucleotides read TGTGCCACCAGTGATTTACCCGGTTCCCGAGGAGTCAATGAGCAGTTCTTC.

This clonotype was picked up a small number of times. The rearrangement links TRBV11-3 to TRBJ2-1; 11 bases agree with TRBD2. The V gene end was trimmed by 4 bases and the J gene end by 7 bases; junction bases not matched to a gene: 9. CDR3 length equals 16 residues. Germline CDR1 and CDR2: SGHNT and YENEEA. The chain's CDR3 is CASSSALAGGRNEQFF. CDR3 DNA sequence: TGTGCCAGCAGCTCGGCCCTAGCGGGAGGAAGGAATGAGCAGTTCTTC. The entire variable domain, with the rest obtained from reference TRBV11-3 and TRBJ2-1, is as follows: EAGVVQSPRYKIIEKKQPVAFWCNPISGHNTLYWYLQNLGQGPELLIRYENEEAVDDSQLPKDRFSAERLKGVDSTLKIQPAELGDSAVYLCASSSALAGGRNEQFFGPGTRLTVL.

V is TRBV6-6 and J is TRBJ1-6, with D possibly being TRBD1 (5 bases). The CDR3 spans 18 residues. Germline assignment: CDR1 MNHNY and CDR2 SVGAGI (reference sequence). Trimming removed 5 bases at V and 6 bases at J, with 23 bases between. CDR3 region: CASSLTGGLDGFNSPLHF. Written as DNA, the CDR3 is TGTGCCAGCAGTCTCACTGGGGGACTGGACGGCTTTAATTCACCCCTCCACTTT.

There are a few counts of this clonotype. CDR3 region: CASSPGQEFYEQYF. In DNA, the CDR3 is TGTGCCAGCAGTCCGGGACAGGAGTTCTACGAGCAGTACTTC. The chain links TRBV28 to TRBJ2-7; 8 bases agree with TRBD1. The CDR3 extends over 14 amino acids. Germline CDR1 and CDR2: MDHEN and SYDVKM. V was clipped by 5 bases and J by 3 bases; unmatched bases: 6.

J is TRBJ1-2 and V is TRBV3-1, with D unresolved. The ends were cut back, 4 bases at V and 4 bases at J, with 10 bases in the middle. CDR1 and CDR2 (germline): LGHDT, YNNKEL (reference sequence). The length of the CDR3 is 13 residues. The CDR3 loop reads CASSPAPLYGYTF. As DNA, the CDR3 is TGTGCCAGCAGCCCAGCGCCCCTCTATGGCTACACCTTC. Drawing the rest from reference TRBV3-1 and TRBJ1-2, the complete variable domain is DTAVSQTPKYLVTQMGNDKSIKCEQNLGHDTMYWYKQDSKKFLKIMFSYNNKELIINETVPNRFSPKSPDKAHLNLHINSLELGDSAVYFCASSPAPLYGYTFGSGTRLTVV.

The CDR3 DNA reads as TGCGCCAGCAGCTTGGGGGACAGGGCTAGTAGGGAGCAGTACTTC. The encoded protein is CASSLGDRASREQYF. This rearrangement joins TRBV5-1 to TRBJ2-7; 9 bases are a match to TRBD1. V was clipped by 0 bases and J by 7 bases; unmatched bases: 8. The CDR3 runs to 15 residues. CDR1 and CDR2 (germline): SGHRS, YFSETQ. Variable domain in full (rest from reference TRBV5-1 and TRBJ2-7): KAGVTQTPRYLIKTRGQQVTLSCSPISGHRSVSWYQQTPGQGLQFLFEYFSETQRNKGNFPGRFSGRQFSNSRSEMNVSTLELGDSALYLCASSLGDRASREQYFGPGTRLTVT.

V and J are TRBV30 and TRBJ2-7, with D unresolved. The CDR3 consists of 12 residues. Deletions cut 5 bases from V and 3 bases from J, with 11 bases between. Germline-derived CDR1 and CDR2 are GTSNPN and SVGIG (reference sequence). The CDR3 region is CAWGPVIYEQYF. The CDR3 DNA follows: TGTGCCTGGGGCCCGGTGATCTACGAGCAGTACTTC. Based on the CDR3 plus reference TRBV30 and TRBJ2-7, the full variable domain is SQTIHQWPATLVQPVGSPLSLECTVEGTSNPNLYWYRQAAGRGLQLLFYSVGIGQISSEVPQNLSASRPQDRQFILSSKKLLLSDSGFYLCAWGPVIYEQYFGPGTRLTVT.

The chain has TRBV7-3 and TRBJ2-2, with D maybe TRBD1 (6 bases). V lost 2 bases and J 3 bases, leaving 10 bases between the germline ends. Per the germline V gene, CDR1 is SGHTA and CDR2 is FQGTGA. The CDR3 has 15 residues. The CDR3 loop is CASSLGGRDTGELFF. The CDR3 DNA is TGTGCCAGCAGCTTAGGGGGCAGGGACACCGGGGAGCTGTTTTTT. Full variable domain (rest looked up from reference TRBV7-3 and TRBJ2-2): GAGVSQTPSNKVTEKGKYVELRCDPISGHTALYWYRQSLGQGPEFLIYFQGTGAADDSGLPNDRFFAVRPEGSVSTLKIQRTERGDSAVYLCASSLGGRDTGELFFGEGSRLTVL.

V is TRBV20-1 and J is TRBJ2-3, with D perhaps matching TRBD2 (6 bases). The CDR3 loop spans 13 amino acids. V was cut by 7 bases and J by 1 base, with 12 bases left in between. Germline CDR1 is DFQATT and CDR2 is SNEGSKA (reference sequence). CDR3 sequence reads: CSVGRSGTDTQYF. Written as DNA, the CDR3 is TGCAGTGTAGGGAGGTCAGGCACAGATACGCAGTATTTT.

This clonotype has a handful of counts. V gene TRBV7-9 combines with J gene TRBJ2-5; TRBD2 aligns across 8 bases. V gave up 2 bases and J gave up 1 base; unmatched junction bases: 3. Germline values: CDR1 SEHNR, CDR2 FQNEAQ (reference sequence). This CDR3 contains 15 residues. The CDR3 nucleotides read TGTGCCAGCAGCTTAAGCGGGAGTGGCCAAGAGACCCAGTACTTC. Translated: CASSLSGSGQETQYF.

Comments on this clonotype: Lacking the conserved final phenylalanine or tryptophan, this CDR3 likely reflects a read error. The limits of the CDR3 on the DNA are not certain, so only TCRdb's listed CDR3 is given. CDR3 loop: CASSLGGRLS. This chain links TRBV27 with TRBJ2-1; TRBD2 reflects the table's D call only, with no check against the DNA. The CDR3 is 10 residues long, counting both termini. Germline V lookup: CDR1 MNHEY, CDR2 SMNVEV (reference sequence).

The V and J genes are TRBV11-2 and TRBJ1-4, with 9 nucleotides matching TRBD1. V shed 5 bases, J shed 7 bases, and the junction held 8 bases outside the gene matches. The germline gives CDR1 SGHAT, CDR2 FQNNGV. There are 15 residues in the CDR3. In DNA, the CDR3 is TGTGCCAGCAGCAGACAGGGGGAGGAGAGTGAAAAACTGTTTTTT. Its protein is CASSRQGEESEKLFF.

A note on this clonotype: A much bigger clone sits one base away, suggesting this may be a read error. The rearrangement joins TRBV6-2 or TRBV6-3 to TRBJ2-5; no reliable D call. CDR3 length: 16 amino acids. V lost 5 bases, J lost 10 bases, and 26 bases lay in between. Germline values: CDR1 MNHEY, CDR2 SVGEGT. As DNA, the CDR3 is TGTGCCAGCAGTCCCTGCACCCCGTCCAGTTCTCGAGACCAGTACTTC. It is translated as CASSPCTPSSSRDQYF.

This clonotype was counted a few times. The rearrangement links TRBV20-1 to TRBJ2-1; D is tentatively TRBD1 or TRBD2 (6 bases each). Germline assignment: CDR1 DFQATT and CDR2 SNEGSKA (reference sequence). With 6 bases removed from V and 3 bases from J, the gap between germline ends came to 12 bases. The CDR3 runs 13 residues. CDR3 protein: CSATGARYNEQFF. CDR3 in DNA: TGCAGTGCCACGGGGGCCCGCTACAATGAGCAGTTCTTC.

This clonotype was seen only a few times. The chain is built from TRBV3-1 and TRBJ2-2; D is unclear. This CDR3 contains 15 residues. The germline V gene encodes CDR1 LGHDT and CDR2 YNNKEL (reference sequence). The germline V and J ends were trimmed by 0 bases and 0 bases, with 5 bases remaining between them. CDR3 bases: TGTGCCAGCAGCCAAGATCACTCGAACACCGGGGAGCTGTTTTTT. Translation: CASSQDHSNTGELFF.

V usage is TRBV12-5 and J usage is TRBJ2-1, with 9 bases fitting TRBD2. The germline CDR1 and CDR2 sequences are LGHNT and FRNRAP. Unmatched junction bases numbered 10, after V lost 0 bases and J lost 10 bases. This CDR3 spans 16 amino acids. CDR3 sequence: CASGLVSGGLSTEQFF. Written as DNA, the CDR3 is TGTGCTAGTGGTTTGGTAAGCGGGGGGCTGAGTACGGAGCAGTTCTTC.

This clonotype has just a few counts. The V and J genes are TRBV12-5 and TRBJ2-1; the D gene is possibly TRBD2 (6 bases). CDR3 length equals 13 residues. The germline CDR1 and CDR2 sequences are LGHNT and FRNRAP. Trimming cost V 3 bases and J 10 bases, with 13 bases left between them. The CDR3 coding sequence is TGTGCTAGTGGTTTAATGGAGGGAACCGAGCAGTTCTTC. It is translated as CASGLMEGTEQFF.

This chain joins TRBV6-2 or TRBV6-3 and TRBJ2-7, with 10 positions matching TRBD2. Trimming at V came to 2 bases and at J to 4 bases, leaving 5 bases not matched to a gene. Looked up from germline, CDR1 is MNHEY and CDR2 is SVGEGT. The CDR3 covers 15 residues. The CDR3 here is CASSYPGLAMYEQYF. As DNA, the CDR3 is TGTGCCAGCAGTTACCCGGGACTAGCGATGTACGAGCAGTACTTC.